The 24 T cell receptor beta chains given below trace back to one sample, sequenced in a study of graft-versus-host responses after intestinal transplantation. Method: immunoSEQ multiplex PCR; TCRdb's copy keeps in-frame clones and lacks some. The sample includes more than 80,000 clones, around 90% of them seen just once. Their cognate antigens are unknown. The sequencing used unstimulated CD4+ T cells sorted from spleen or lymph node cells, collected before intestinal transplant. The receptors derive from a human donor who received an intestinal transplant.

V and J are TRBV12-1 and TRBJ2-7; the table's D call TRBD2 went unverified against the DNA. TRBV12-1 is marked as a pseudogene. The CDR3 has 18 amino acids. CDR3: CASSFGRTSGVGLGEQYF. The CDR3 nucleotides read TGTGCCAGCAGCTTTGGGCGGACTAGCGGAGTGGGTTTGGGAGAGCAGTACTTC.

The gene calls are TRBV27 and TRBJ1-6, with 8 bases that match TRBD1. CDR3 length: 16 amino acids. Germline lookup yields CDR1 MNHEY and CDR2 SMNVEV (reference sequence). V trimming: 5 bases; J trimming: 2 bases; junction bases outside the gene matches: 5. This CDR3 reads CASSPGQGTYNSPLHF. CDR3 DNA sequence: TGTGCCAGCAGTCCAGGACAGGGAACCTATAATTCACCCCTCCACTTT.

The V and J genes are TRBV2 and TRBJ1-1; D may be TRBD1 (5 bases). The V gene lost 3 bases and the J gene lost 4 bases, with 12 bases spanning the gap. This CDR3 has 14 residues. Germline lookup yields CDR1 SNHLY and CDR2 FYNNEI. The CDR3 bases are TGTGCCAGCAGTGAGACGGGGGTCGGCACTGAAGCTTTCTTT. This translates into CASSETGVGTEAFF.

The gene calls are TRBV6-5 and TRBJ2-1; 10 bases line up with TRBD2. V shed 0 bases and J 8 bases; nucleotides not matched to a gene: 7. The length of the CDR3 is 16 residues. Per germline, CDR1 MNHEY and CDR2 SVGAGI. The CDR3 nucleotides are TGTGCCAGCAGTTACTCGACAGCGGGGGGGCCTCATGAGCAGTTCTTC. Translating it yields CASSYSTAGGPHEQFF.

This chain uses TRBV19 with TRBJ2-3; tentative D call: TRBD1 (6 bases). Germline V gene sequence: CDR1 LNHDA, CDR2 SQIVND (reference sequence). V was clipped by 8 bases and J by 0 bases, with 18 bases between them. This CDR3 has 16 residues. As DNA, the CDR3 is TGTGCCAGTGGGACCGGGACACTGACTAGCACAGATACGCAGTATTTT. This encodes CASGTGTLTSTDTQYF.

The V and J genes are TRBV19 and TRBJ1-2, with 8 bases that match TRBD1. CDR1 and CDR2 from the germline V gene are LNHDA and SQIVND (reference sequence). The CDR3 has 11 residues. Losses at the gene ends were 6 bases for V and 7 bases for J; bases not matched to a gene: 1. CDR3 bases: TGTGCCAGTAGGACAGGGGTTGGCTACACCTTC. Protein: CASRTGVGYTF.

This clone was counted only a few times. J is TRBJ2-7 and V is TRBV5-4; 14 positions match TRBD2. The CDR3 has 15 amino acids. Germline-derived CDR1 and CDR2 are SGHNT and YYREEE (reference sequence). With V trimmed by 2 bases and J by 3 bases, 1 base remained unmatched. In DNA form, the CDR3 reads TGTGCCAGCAGCTTAGGGACTAGCGGGAGCTACGAGCAGTACTTC. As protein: CASSLGTSGSYEQYF.

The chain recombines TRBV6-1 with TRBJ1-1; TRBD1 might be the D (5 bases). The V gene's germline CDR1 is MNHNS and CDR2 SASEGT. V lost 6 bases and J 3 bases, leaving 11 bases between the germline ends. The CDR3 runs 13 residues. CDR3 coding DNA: TGTGCCAGCAGGGGGCGCGTGGACACTGAAGCTTTCTTT. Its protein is CASRGRVDTEAFF.

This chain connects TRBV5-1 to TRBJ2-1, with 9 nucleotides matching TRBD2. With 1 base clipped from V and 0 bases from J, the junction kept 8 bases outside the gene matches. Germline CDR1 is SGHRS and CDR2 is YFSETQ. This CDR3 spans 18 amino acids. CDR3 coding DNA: TGCGCCAGCAGCTTGAGGGGCGGGGGGGCCCGCTCCTACAATGAGCAGTTCTTC. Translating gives CASSLRGGGARSYNEQFF. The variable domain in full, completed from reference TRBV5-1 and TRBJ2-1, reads KAGVTQTPRYLIKTRGQQVTLSCSPISGHRSVSWYQQTPGQGLQFLFEYFSETQRNKGNFPGRFSGRQFSNSRSEMNVSTLELGDSALYLCASSLRGGGARSYNEQFFGPGTRLTVL.

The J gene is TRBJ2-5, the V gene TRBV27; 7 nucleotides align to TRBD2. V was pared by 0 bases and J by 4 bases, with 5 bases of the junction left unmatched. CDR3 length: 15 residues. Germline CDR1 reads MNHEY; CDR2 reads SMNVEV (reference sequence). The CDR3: CASSLSAGRGETQYF. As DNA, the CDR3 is TGTGCCAGCAGTTTATCAGCGGGAAGAGGAGAGACCCAGTACTTC.

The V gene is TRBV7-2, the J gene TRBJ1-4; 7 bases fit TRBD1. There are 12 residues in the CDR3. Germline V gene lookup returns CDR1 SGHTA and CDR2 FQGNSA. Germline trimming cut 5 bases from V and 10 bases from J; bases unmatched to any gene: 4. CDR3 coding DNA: TGTGCCAGCAGCAACAGGGGAAGAAAACTGTTTTTT. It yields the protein CASSNRGRKLFF.

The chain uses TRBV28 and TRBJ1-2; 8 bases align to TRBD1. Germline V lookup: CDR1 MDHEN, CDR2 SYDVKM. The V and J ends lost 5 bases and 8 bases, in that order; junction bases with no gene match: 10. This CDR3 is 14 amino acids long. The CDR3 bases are TGTGCCAGCAGTCCATTGTCCGGGACAGGCGGCTACACCTTC. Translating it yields CASSPLSGTGGYTF.

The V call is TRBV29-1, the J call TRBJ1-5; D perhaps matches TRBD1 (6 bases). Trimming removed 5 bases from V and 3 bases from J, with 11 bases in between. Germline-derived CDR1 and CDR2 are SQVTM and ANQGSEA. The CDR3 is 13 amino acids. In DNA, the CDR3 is TGCAGCGTTTCACAGGGAAACAATCAGCCCCAGCATTTT. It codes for CSVSQGNNQPQHF.

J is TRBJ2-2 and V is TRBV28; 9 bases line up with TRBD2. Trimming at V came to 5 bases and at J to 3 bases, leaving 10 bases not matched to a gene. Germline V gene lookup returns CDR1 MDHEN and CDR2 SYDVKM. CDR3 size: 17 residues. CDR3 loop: CASSPGRLAAYTGELFF. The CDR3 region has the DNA TGTGCCAGCAGTCCGGGTCGACTAGCGGCATACACCGGGGAGCTGTTTTTT.

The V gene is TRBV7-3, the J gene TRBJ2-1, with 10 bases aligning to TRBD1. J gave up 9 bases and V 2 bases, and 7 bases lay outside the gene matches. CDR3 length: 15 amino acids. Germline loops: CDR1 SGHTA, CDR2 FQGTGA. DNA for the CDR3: TGTGCCAGCAGCTTAGCGACAGGGGGCGTGGGTGAGCAGTTCTTC. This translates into CASSLATGGVGEQFF.

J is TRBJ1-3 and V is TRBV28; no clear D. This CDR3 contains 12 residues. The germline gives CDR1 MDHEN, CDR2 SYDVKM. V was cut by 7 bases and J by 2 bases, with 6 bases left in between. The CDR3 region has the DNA TGTGCCAGCAAAGCGACTGGAAACACCATATATTTT. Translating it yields CASKATGNTIYF. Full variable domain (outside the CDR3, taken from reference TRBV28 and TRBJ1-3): DVKVTQSSRYLVKRTGEKVFLECVQDMDHENMFWYRQDPGLGLRLIYFSYDVKMKEKGDIPEGYSVSREKKERFSLILESASTNQTSMYLCASKATGNTIYFGEGSWLTVV.

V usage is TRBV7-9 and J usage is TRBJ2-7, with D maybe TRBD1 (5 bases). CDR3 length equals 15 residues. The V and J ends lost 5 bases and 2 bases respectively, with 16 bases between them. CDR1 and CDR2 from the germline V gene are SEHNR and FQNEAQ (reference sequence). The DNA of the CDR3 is TGTGCCAGCAGCCGCGACAGCCTGAAACCCTACGAGCAGTACTTC. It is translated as CASSRDSLKPYEQYF.

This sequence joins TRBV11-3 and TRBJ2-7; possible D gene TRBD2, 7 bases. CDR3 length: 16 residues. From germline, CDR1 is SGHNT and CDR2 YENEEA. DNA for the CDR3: TGTTCATGCTGGGGGAGGAGGGGGGGACCAATCTACGAGCAGTACTTC. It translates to CSCWGRRGGPIYEQYF.

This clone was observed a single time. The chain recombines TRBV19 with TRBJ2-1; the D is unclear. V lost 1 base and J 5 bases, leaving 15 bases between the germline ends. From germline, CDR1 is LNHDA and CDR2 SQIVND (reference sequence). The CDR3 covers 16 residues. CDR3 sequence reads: CASSIAWWLADNEQFF. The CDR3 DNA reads TGTGCCAGTAGTATAGCTTGGTGGTTGGCCGACAATGAGCAGTTCTTC.

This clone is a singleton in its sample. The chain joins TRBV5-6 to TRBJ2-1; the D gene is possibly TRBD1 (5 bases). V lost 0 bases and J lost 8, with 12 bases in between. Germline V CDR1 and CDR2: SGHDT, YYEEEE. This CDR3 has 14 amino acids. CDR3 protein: CASSLVSGNDEQFF. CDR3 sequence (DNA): TGTGCCAGCAGCTTGGTATCAGGGAACGATGAGCAGTTCTTC.

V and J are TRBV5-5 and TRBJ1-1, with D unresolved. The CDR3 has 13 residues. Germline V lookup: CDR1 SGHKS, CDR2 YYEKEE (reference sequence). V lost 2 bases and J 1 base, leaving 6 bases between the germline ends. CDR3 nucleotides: TGTGCCAGCAGCTTCTCGGGGAACACTGAAGCTTTCTTT. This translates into CASSFSGNTEAFF.

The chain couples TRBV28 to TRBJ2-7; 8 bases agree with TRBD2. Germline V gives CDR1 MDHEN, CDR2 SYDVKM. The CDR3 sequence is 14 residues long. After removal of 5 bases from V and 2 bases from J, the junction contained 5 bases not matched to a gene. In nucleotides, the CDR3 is TGTGCCAGCAGTGGGGGACTAGGGACCTACGAGCAGTACTTC. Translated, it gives CASSGGLGTYEQYF. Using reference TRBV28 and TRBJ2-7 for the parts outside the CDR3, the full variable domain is DVKVTQSSRYLVKRTGEKVFLECVQDMDHENMFWYRQDPGLGLRLIYFSYDVKMKEKGDIPEGYSVSREKKERFSLILESASTNQTSMYLCASSGGLGTYEQYFGPGTRLTVT.

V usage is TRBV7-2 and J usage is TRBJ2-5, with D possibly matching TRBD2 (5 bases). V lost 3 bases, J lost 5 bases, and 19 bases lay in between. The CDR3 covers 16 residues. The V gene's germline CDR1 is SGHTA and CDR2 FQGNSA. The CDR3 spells CASSLNGGLSGETQYF. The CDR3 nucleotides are TGTGCCAGCAGCTTGAACGGCGGGCTGTCCGGGGAGACCCAGTACTTC.

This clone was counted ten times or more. The CDR3 bases are TGTGCCAGCTCACCACTTCCAAGAAAGGGACAGCCTCAAAGCTCTGGAAACACCATATATTTT. Protein sequence: CASSPLPRKGQPQSSGNTIYF. The chain joins TRBV18 to TRBJ1-3, with TRBD1 identical over 7 bases. V shed 1 base and J 0 bases; nucleotides not matched to a gene: 18. The CDR3 is made up of 21 amino acids. The germline gives CDR1 KGHSH, CDR2 LQKENI.